The rows below give T cell receptor beta chains drawn from one sample of a study of beta chain features in type 1 diabetes. Measured with immunoSEQ multiplex PCR; TCRdb has only the in-frame clones, and not every one. The data show roughly 450,000 clones, approximately 15% seen once. The sample was naive CD4+ T cells from blood. The receptor set was obtained from a young man in good health. Each CDR3 is given with its conserved first and last residue.

len	v_gene	j_gene	CDR3aa
14	TRBV4-2	TRBJ1-5	CASSQDPGTQPQHF
11	TRBV30	TRBJ2-1	CAWSRRDEQFF
14	TRBV29-1	TRBJ1-1	CSAGYQGMNTEAFF
14	TRBV10-3	TRBJ2-7	CAISEGQGAYEQYF
11	TRBV10-3	TRBJ2-2	CAINGQGELFF
13	TRBV7-9	TRBJ2-1	CASSLETHNEQFF
15	TRBV14	TRBJ2-3	CASSQELIRTDTQYF
15	TRBV4-3	TRBJ1-2	CASSHGGPGIYGYTF
15	TRBV7-2	TRBJ2-1	CASSPPSPSYNEQFF
12	TRBV2	TRBJ2-7	CASSKGLYEQYF
12	TRBV29-1	TRBJ2-7	CSVQGGGYEQYF
16	TRBV19	TRBJ2-5	CASSSVSGQSGETQYF
15	TRBV4-2	TRBJ1-2	CASSQDSGVLGGYTF
15	TRBV6-6	TRBJ1-1	CASSYSPGRNTEAFF
15	TRBV7-9	TRBJ2-5	CASSFGGTMQETQYF
15	TRBV30	TRBJ1-2	CAWSGTGPENYGYTF
13	TRBV4-3	TRBJ2-1	CASSQTSYNEQFF
15	TRBV18	TRBJ1-2	CASSLPGQIIYGYTF
13	TRBV25-1	TRBJ1-2	CASSDGQGGGYTF
16	TRBV11-3	TRBJ1-1	CASSLTSTGINAEAFF
14	TRBV10-3	TRBJ2-5	CAISKTGPKETQYF
15	TRBV4-1	TRBJ2-1	CASSQGRGAYNEQFF
15	TRBV10-3	TRBJ2-3	CAISETRISTDTQYF
13	TRBV30	TRBJ2-3	CASTSGRKNAQYF